This T cell receptor (beta chain) was sequenced in a study of T cell clusters in autoimmune cytopenias. Findings and caveats of the study: Clustering suggested that physiological T cell clusters were missing in primary autoimmune cytopenia patients.

Each sample's input was approximately 270 ng genomic DNA, 38,000 or so genome equivalents. This clonotype counts as medium-sized by frequency. Its target is unknown. The germline CDR1 and CDR2 sequences are MNHEY and SVGEGT. This CDR3 is built from 11 residues. One tube held mixed TRB-A and TRB-B primer pools for touch-down PCR. Following a re-call of the multiplex PCR reads, TCRdb has one entry per CDR3 protein and lacks DNA. The specimen's table records roughly 3,100 distinct CDR3 sequences. The TCR was taken from a human donor with an autoimmune cytopenia or autoimmune hepatitis (not recorded which). Input material: peripheral blood. The V call is TRBV6-2 or TRBV6-3, the J call TRBJ2-7. CDR3 amino acids: CASSYSSEQYF.